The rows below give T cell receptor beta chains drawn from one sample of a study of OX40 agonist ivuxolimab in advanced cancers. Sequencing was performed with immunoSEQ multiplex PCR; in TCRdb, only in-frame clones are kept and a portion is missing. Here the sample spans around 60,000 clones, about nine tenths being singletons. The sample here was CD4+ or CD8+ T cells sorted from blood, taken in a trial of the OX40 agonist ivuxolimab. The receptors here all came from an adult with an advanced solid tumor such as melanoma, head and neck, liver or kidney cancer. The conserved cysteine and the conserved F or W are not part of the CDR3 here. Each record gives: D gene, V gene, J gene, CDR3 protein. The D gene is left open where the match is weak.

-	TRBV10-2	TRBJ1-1	ASRTSDPEAF
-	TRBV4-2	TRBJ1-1	ASSQVLGTNTEAF
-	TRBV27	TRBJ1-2	ASSLGGVGYGYT
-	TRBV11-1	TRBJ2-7	ASSLGTGEQY
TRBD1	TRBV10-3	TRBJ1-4	AISQGAATNEKLF
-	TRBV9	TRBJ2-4	ASSHEGANIQY
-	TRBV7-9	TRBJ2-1	ASSLVAVWTVEQF
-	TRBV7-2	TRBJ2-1	ASSLGLFNEQF
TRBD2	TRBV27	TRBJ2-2	ASRPGGGTGELF
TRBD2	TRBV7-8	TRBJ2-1	ASSLVELAVSYNEQF
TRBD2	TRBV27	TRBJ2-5	ASSPNPGLAGDETQY
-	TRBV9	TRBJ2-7	ASSVGSGHEQY
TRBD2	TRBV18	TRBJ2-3	ASSLGTSGSAARTDTQY
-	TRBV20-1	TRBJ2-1	SARTYNEQF
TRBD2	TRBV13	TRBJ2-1	ASSISGAGGNEQF
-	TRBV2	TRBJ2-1	ASSEASTRNNEQF
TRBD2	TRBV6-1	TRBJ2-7	ASSLTSGSSYEQY
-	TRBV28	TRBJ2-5	ASSFATRYQETQY